Each of the 15 T cell receptor beta chains below was sequenced from the same sample in a study of cytomegalovirus exposure and HLA in healthy donors. Primers included in the PCR were 60 Vbeta and 13 Jbeta primers. The data were produced by immunoSEQ multiplex PCR, yet TCRdb's version contains in-frame clones alone and is incomplete. In the table there are 200,000 or so clones, roughly 80% of which are singletons. The specimen sequenced was PBMCs. All receptors derive from a middle-aged woman in good health and CMV-seronegative.

This clone was counted only a few times. V usage is TRBV29-1 and J usage is TRBJ1-2; D gene ambiguous. The CDR3 runs 14 residues. The germline V and J ends were trimmed by 8 bases and 2 bases, with 18 bases remaining between them. Germline CDR1 is SQVTM and CDR2 is ANQGSEA. CDR3 amino acids: CSINPPGSNYGYTF. Here the CDR3 DNA reads TGCAGCATAAATCCACCGGGGTCGAACTATGGCTACACCTTC.

CDR3 region: CASREGQKAYEQYF. CDR3 in DNA: TGTGCCAGCCGGGAGGGACAGAAAGCCTACGAGCAGTACTTC. The rearrangement joins TRBV27 to TRBJ2-7; D possibly corresponds to TRBD2 (8 bases). Germline V lookup: CDR1 MNHEY, CDR2 SMNVEV (reference sequence). Trimming cost V 8 bases and J 2 bases, with 16 bases left between them. The CDR3 consists of 14 residues.

This rearrangement joins TRBV18 to TRBJ2-2; 7 bases are a match to TRBD1. The length of the CDR3 is 16 residues. From germline, CDR1 is KGHSH and CDR2 LQKENI. The V gene end was trimmed by 0 bases and the J gene end by 4 bases; junction bases not matched to a gene: 5. The CDR3 sequence: CASSPPRQGGTGELFF. CDR3 in DNA: TGTGCCAGCTCACCACCCAGACAGGGCGGCACCGGGGAGCTGTTTTTT.

The genes are TRBV7-9 and TRBJ1-2, with unresolved D. This CDR3 spans 13 amino acids. V was trimmed by 1 base and J by 4 bases, leaving 7 bases between them. Germline V gene lookup returns CDR1 SEHNR and CDR2 FQNEAQ (reference sequence). This CDR3 is CASSLGTFYGYTF. As DNA, the CDR3 is TGTGCCAGCAGCTTAGGCACATTCTATGGCTACACCTTC.

The V call is TRBV2, the J call TRBJ1-1; D gene uncertain. The CDR3 has 11 residues. Germline-derived CDR1 and CDR2 are SNHLY and FYNNEI. The germline V and J ends were trimmed by 6 bases and 5 bases, with 7 bases remaining between them. Written as DNA, the CDR3 is TGTGCCAGCAGGGAGGTAACTGAAGCTTTCTTT. Translation gives CASREVTEAFF.

This chain connects TRBV5-1 to TRBJ2-7; D is perhaps TRBD2 (7 bases). CDR3 length: 16 residues. The V gene lost 7 bases and the J gene lost 0 bases, with 20 bases spanning the gap. CDR1 and CDR2 (germline): SGHRS, YFSETQ. DNA for the CDR3: TGCGCCAGCTCAGGGGCTAGCGGACTTAGCTCCTACGAGCAGTACTTC. It codes for CASSGASGLSSYEQYF. The full variable domain, completed using reference TRBV5-1 and TRBJ2-7, is KAGVTQTPRYLIKTRGQQVTLSCSPISGHRSVSWYQQTPGQGLQFLFEYFSETQRNKGNFPGRFSGRQFSNSRSEMNVSTLELGDSALYLCASSGASGLSSYEQYFGPGTRLTVT.

This clone was seen a single time. The chain recombines TRBV30 with TRBJ1-1; no firm D call. Germline V gene lookup returns CDR1 GTSNPN and CDR2 SVGIG (reference sequence). Trimming took off 3 bases at V and 4 bases at J, with 12 bases between the two ends. CDR3 length equals 13 residues. CDR3 in DNA: TGTGCCTGGAGCGGAGGGTGGGTCACTGAAGCTTTCTTT. It encodes CAWSGGWVTEAFF.

The chain is built from TRBV27 and TRBJ2-2; tentatively, D is TRBD2 (5 bases). The V gene lost 9 bases and the J gene lost 6 bases, with 17 bases spanning the gap. CDR1 and CDR2 (germline): MNHEY, SMNVEV (reference sequence). CDR3 length: 14 amino acids. Here the CDR3 reads CASPEFWRAGELFF. The CDR3 DNA reads as TGTGCCAGTCCGGAGTTTTGGCGGGCCGGGGAGCTGTTTTTT.

This clone was seen more than once but under ten times. The chain's CDR3 is CSVVKDWTYNEQFF. The CDR3, as DNA: TGCAGCGTTGTAAAGGACTGGACCTACAATGAGCAGTTCTTC. The rearrangement joins TRBV29-1 to TRBJ2-1; maybe TRBD2 (5 bases). The CDR3 runs to 14 residues. V lost 4 bases, J lost 2 bases, and 12 bases lay in between. The germline CDR1 and CDR2 sequences are SQVTM and ANQGSEA.

This clone appeared a single time. The J gene is TRBJ2-3, the V gene TRBV5-1; tentatively, D is TRBD2 (5 bases). The germline CDR1 and CDR2 sequences are SGHRS and YFSETQ. The V and J ends lost 4 bases and 6 bases respectively, with 9 bases between them. CDR3 length equals 12 residues. CDR3 sequence reads: CASSPEADTQYF. The CDR3 region has the DNA TGCGCCAGCAGCCCGGAGGCGGATACGCAGTATTTT. Supplemented by reference TRBV5-1 and TRBJ2-3, the full variable domain reads KAGVTQTPRYLIKTRGQQVTLSCSPISGHRSVSWYQQTPGQGLQFLFEYFSETQRNKGNFPGRFSGRQFSNSRSEMNVSTLELGDSALYLCASSPEADTQYFGPGTRLTVL.

The chain joins TRBV7-3 to TRBJ2-2, with 14 bases aligning to TRBD2. The length of the CDR3 is 17 residues. Trimming at V came to 5 bases and at J to 5 bases, leaving 7 bases not matched to a gene. Germline CDR1 and CDR2: SGHTA and FQGTGA. CDR3 loop: CASSRLAGGHETGELFF. Written as DNA, the CDR3 is TGTGCCAGCAGCCGACTAGCGGGAGGGCATGAGACCGGGGAGCTGTTTTTT.

This chain uses TRBV18 with TRBJ1-2; possible D gene TRBD1, 5 bases. The CDR3 runs to 14 residues. V lost 0 bases to trimming and J lost 7 bases, with 12 bases between them. Germline V gene data show CDR1 as KGHSH and CDR2 as LQKENI. The CDR3 DNA sequence: TGTGCCAGCTCACCACCACGGCAGGGTGGTGGCTACACCTTC. Protein sequence: CASSPPRQGGGYTF.

This sequence joins TRBV30 and TRBJ1-1; possible D gene TRBD1, 5 bases. This CDR3 has 15 amino acids. V was pared by 0 bases and J by 4 bases, with 15 bases between. The germline V gene encodes CDR1 GTSNPN and CDR2 SVGIG (reference sequence). CDR3 sequence reads: CAWSVQMGPGTEAFF. The CDR3 region has the DNA TGTGCCTGGAGTGTTCAGATGGGGCCTGGCACTGAAGCTTTCTTT.

The V call is TRBV28, the J call TRBJ2-5; 8 bases are shared with TRBD2. The CDR3 extends over 15 amino acids. Germline assignment: CDR1 MDHEN and CDR2 SYDVKM. Germline trimming cut 8 bases from V and 5 bases from J; bases unmatched to any gene: 13. The DNA for the CDR3 is TGTGCCAGCGTCCCTCAAGCGGGGGCTCATGAGACCCAGTACTTC. Translating it yields CASVPQAGAHETQYF.

This chain links TRBV4-2 with TRBJ2-7; 9 bases agree with TRBD1. Germline trimming cut 0 bases from V and 4 bases from J; bases unmatched to any gene: 7. Germline CDR1 is LGHNA and CDR2 is YNFKEQ. The CDR3 extends over 16 amino acids. Written as DNA, the CDR3 is TGTGCCAGCAGCCAAGAATACGGGACAGGGCTTTACGAGCAGTACTTC. The encoded protein is CASSQEYGTGLYEQYF.